This T cell receptor (beta chain) emerged from a study of cytomegalovirus exposure and HLA in healthy donors. This CDR3 has 15 residues. CDR1 is SGHAT, CDR2 FQNNGV, per germline. V gave up 4 bases and J gave up 0 bases, with 13 bases separating them. The PCR contained 60 Vbeta and 13 Jbeta primers. Sequenced by immunoSEQ multiplex PCR; TCRdb stores in-frame clones only, minus some. In the table there are 60,000 to 95,000 clones, 75% to 85% of which are singletons. This clonotype was obtained from a man between 65 and 85 years old in good health and CMV-seropositive. V gene TRBV11-2 combines with J gene TRBJ2-7; perhaps TRBD2 as D (6 bases). The specimen sequenced was PBMCs. The CDR3: CASSSRDSLSYEQYF. The CDR3, as DNA: TGTGCCAGCAGCTCTCGGGACTCCCTCTCCTACGAGCAGTACTTC.